This T cell receptor (beta chain) originates from a study of shared clonotypes between healthy human individuals. In the study overall: A few men and a couple of women, aged 18 to 49, were donors.

Memory CD4+ cells were the fraction left after CD45RA+ naive selection. Several immunoSEQ plates received, in even portions, the genomic DNA of each subset. The assay was immunoSEQ multiplex PCR, and TCRdb's table has in-frame clones only and misses some. The table records hundreds of thousands of clones, 95% to 98% of them present only once. V shed 2 bases, J shed 13 bases, and the junction held 9 bases outside the gene matches. The CDR3 has 16 amino acids. CDR1 is SNHLY and CDR2 is FYNNEI in the germline V gene. Study-wide points: Though the depth was large, rarefaction showed that sorted-subset sequencing was incomplete.

About this clone itself: What it recognizes is unknown.

This receptor was identified in a woman under 40 in good health. The sample consisted of naive CD4+ T cells sorted from blood. Noted subset: CD45RA+ positively selected. This chain joins TRBV2 and TRBJ1-6; 12 bases align to TRBD1. The chain's CDR3 is CASSEYGTGGRMPLHF. CDR3 nucleotides: TGTGCCAGCAGTGAATACGGGACAGGGGGCCGGATGCCCCTCCACTTT.